This TCR beta chain was obtained from a study of blood T cells in healthy people across ages (dated by TCRdb to the mid-2010s). Background on the whole study: In model experiments, roughly one uniquely barcoded TCR beta cDNA molecule per two T cells was captured by template switching. Using deep sequencing normalized with unique cDNA molecular identifiers, the study measured how TCR beta repertoire diversity changes with age. The donors were divided into four age groups: young (average roughly 15 years), middle-aged (about 41), aged (approximately 62) and long-lived (roughly 82). To avoid experimental bias, donors of different ages were distributed randomly across sequencing lanes. The study analyzed two additional independent replicas of 1 million unique cDNA reads from the same blood draw for two donors, one aged 18 to 29 and one aged 80 or older. Broader findings and caveats from the paper: Observed TCR beta diversity per million T cells fell roughly linearly with age, and a significant reduction was already apparent by age around 40. The percentage of naive T cells measured by flow cytometry correlated strongly with observed TCR beta diversity. The CMV infection status of donors was not known, potentially confounding age-related changes in expanded clonotypes. Compared with the aged group, more naive CD4+ T cells, fewer expanded clones and increased TCR diversity were shown by the long-lived group, suggesting age selection. Since profiling was done on bulk unsorted PBMCs, naive and antigen-experienced compartments could not be conclusively compared. Estimates of total diversity based on one million sequenced T cells were regarded as lower bounds and as underestimates.

As regards this clonotype: Its antigen is still unknown. Base-call qualities are not available, and no considerably larger clone is one nucleotide away.

Library generation was performed with 5' RACE. Sequencer: Illumina HiSeq 2500. A second PCR of about 7 to 12 cycles was performed with a sample-barcoded 5' primer and a J-beta primer mix. Each TCR beta cDNA molecule received a unique molecular identifier from a template-switch 5' adaptor carrying 12 random nucleotides. Each sample yielded at least 3 million CDR3-containing paired-end reads. All of the RNA was converted into first-strand cDNA using the Mint cDNA synthesis kit, with a TRBC-specific oligonucleotide serving as the primer. After uracil-DNA glycosylase treatment, a first 18-cycle PCR used universal primers M1SS and BC2_uni_R on all cDNA. In the authors' own workflow: Each sample was normalized by randomly selecting 1 million high-quality reads, each carrying a distinct molecular identifier. Instead of being binned into consensus sequences, reads that shared molecular identifiers were thrown out. MiTCR, run with a Q25 quality threshold and the strictest error-elimination algorithm, handled CDR3 identification, clonotype clustering and error correction. Lower-bound total TCR beta diversity was estimated with a nonparametric unseen species model using Euler transformation. The raw public data were reprocessed by TCRdb itself: fastp quality trimming at Q25, MiXCR clonotype calling, in-frame beta chains only. Under each unique CDR3 protein, matching rows form one entry showing the most common genes and DNA. In this record, the V and J calls reflect TCRdb's handling and not the investigators' own analysis. The table for this sample lists hundreds of thousands of distinct CDR3 sequences; around 21% of them were counted only once. Of the sample, 3% to 4.5% is held by the ten largest clones.

Systemically healthy Caucasian individuals from Russia, around 39 in total and aged about 6 to 90 years, were included as donors. Each donor gave about 9.7 milliliters of peripheral blood, drawn into EDTA-treated Vacutainer tubes. Ficoll-Paque density-gradient centrifugation was used to isolate PBMCs, with at least 7 million per sample. Trizol reagent was used to extract total RNA from PBMCs, with at least 6 micrograms per sample. For every donor, flow cytometry on a PBMC aliquot measured the percentage of naive CD45RAhigh/CD27high T cells. The CDR3 goes from the cysteine to the phenylalanine over 15 residues. Left in the record is the CDR3 DNA by itself, 45 bases read in frame from the first base. The germline V gene (reference sequence) yields DFQATT for CDR1 and SNEGSKA for CDR2. Compared with germline, V lacks 4 bases and J lacks 9 bases; bases without a gene match: 10.

This TCR was sampled from a man between 65 and 85 years old in good health. Sequencing was carried out using blood. The receptor chain draws on TRBV20-1 and TRBJ2-1, with TRBD1 identical over 12 junction bases. The encoded CDR3 is CSANQGTGGWSEQFF. The bases are TGCAGTGCTAATCAGGGGACAGGGGGCTGGAGTGAGCAGTTCTTC.